Presented here are 25 T cell receptor beta chains from one specimen sequenced in a study of blood T cell repertoires in COVID-19. Assay: immunoSEQ multiplex PCR; the TCRdb copy retains only in-frame clones and omits some. Among approximately 150,000 clones, 86% were seen once, and the ten largest hold approximately 4%. The sample consisted of peripheral blood. All receptors come from a woman in her seventies with acute or convalescent COVID-19.

The chain links TRBV10-3 to TRBJ2-7, with D perhaps TRBD2 (5 bases). The CDR3 totals 11 residues. V dropped 7 bases and J dropped 6 bases, with 10 bases sitting between them. Germline loops: CDR1 ENHRY, CDR2 SYGVKD. CDR3: CAIKRGFEQYF. CDR3 DNA sequence: TGTGCCATCAAACGGGGATTCGAGCAGTACTTC.

The chain carries TRBV11-2 and TRBJ2-1, with 9 bases aligning to TRBD2. The V gene's germline CDR1 is SGHAT and CDR2 FQNNGV. V shed 1 base, J shed 6 bases, and the junction held 4 bases outside the gene matches. The CDR3 totals 15 residues. The CDR3 reads CASSLARTSVNEQFF. CDR3 coding DNA: TGTGCCAGCAGCTTAGCTAGGACTAGCGTCAATGAGCAGTTCTTC.

The gene calls are TRBV29-1 and TRBJ1-5; D is perhaps TRBD1 (6 bases). The CDR3 is made up of 13 amino acids. V lost 7 bases and J lost 4, with 14 bases in between. Germline V gene data show CDR1 as SQVTM and CDR2 as ANQGSEA. CDR3 loop: CSATPGENQPQHF. The CDR3 region has the DNA TGCAGCGCCACCCCAGGGGAAAATCAGCCCCAGCATTTT.

Only one count was recorded for this clone. V is TRBV21-1 and J is TRBJ2-7; the DNA was not used to check the table's D call, TRBD2. TRBV21-1 is a listed pseudogene. The CDR3 contains 12 residues. CDR3 nucleotide sequence: TGTGCCACCTGGGGGGAGGAGTACGAGCAGTACTTC. Protein sequence: CATWGEEYEQYF.

The V call is TRBV18, the J call TRBJ1-1, with a tentative D call TRBD1 (5 bases). The CDR3 sequence is 15 residues long. Germline values: CDR1 KGHSH, CDR2 LQKENI. Trimming shortened V by 0 bases and J by 6 bases, and 14 bases separated the two germline ends. The CDR3 bases are TGTGCCAGCTCACCACCTCGTGTATCGGGGGCTGAAGCTTTCTTT. Encoded protein: CASSPPRVSGAEAFF.

V usage is TRBV6-5 and J usage is TRBJ2-5; the match to TRBD1 covers 8 bases. From germline, CDR1 is MNHEY and CDR2 SVGAGI. The CDR3 totals 15 residues. Trimming at V came to 2 bases and at J to 2 bases, leaving 4 bases not matched to a gene. CDR3 in DNA: TGTGCCAGCAGTTACCACCGGACAGGGCAAGAGACCCAGTACTTC. Translation gives CASSYHRTGQETQYF.

The CDR3 spells CASSQFGQGNSPLHF. The CDR3 DNA reads TGCGCCAGCAGCCAATTTGGGCAGGGCAATTCACCCCTCCACTTT. V usage is TRBV4-3 and J usage is TRBJ1-6; D perhaps matches TRBD1 (5 bases). The CDR3 length is 15 residues. The V end was cut by 2 bases, the J end by 7 bases, with 12 bases between. Per germline, CDR1 LGHNA and CDR2 YSLEER.

In regard to this clone: One end of the junction does not line up with germline, which may come from a read error. The chain employs TRBV11-2 and TRBJ2-7; TRBD1 agrees at 9 bases. The germline V gene has CDR1 SGHAT and CDR2 FQNNGV. The CDR3 is made up of 12 amino acids. CDR3 sequence (DNA): TGTGCCAGCAGCCCTGGGACAGGGTCTTTTTCCTTC. This encodes CASSPGTGSFSF. The full variable domain, with the rest looked up from reference TRBV11-2 and TRBJ2-7, is EAGVAQSPRYKIIEKRQSVAFWCNPISGHATLYWYQQILGQGPKLLIQFQNNGVVDDSQLPKDRFSAERLKGVDSTLKIQPAKLEDSAVYLCASSPGTGSFSFGPGTRLTVT.

The chain recombines TRBV11-2 with TRBJ2-7; D is ambiguous. This CDR3 has 13 residues. Trimming cost V 1 base and J 3 bases, with 7 bases left between them. The V gene's germline CDR1 is SGHAT and CDR2 FQNNGV. The DNA of the CDR3 is TGTGCCAGCAGCTTAGCTCAGTACTACGAGCAGTACTTC. Residues: CASSLAQYYEQYF.

This clone came up a few times. This chain uses TRBV29-1 with TRBJ1-5; TRBD1 matches 7 bases. V lost 7 bases and J lost 4; bases outside the gene matches: 7. The CDR3 sequence is 13 residues long. Germline CDR1 and CDR2: SQVTM and ANQGSEA. DNA for the CDR3: TGCAGCGCCCGACAGGGTTCGAATCAGCCCCAGCATTTT. Amino acid sequence: CSARQGSNQPQHF.

The chain uses TRBV28 and TRBJ2-5; D perhaps matches TRBD2 (6 bases). The CDR3 has 14 amino acids. CDR1 and CDR2 (germline): MDHEN, SYDVKM. Trimming cost V 4 bases and J 2 bases, with 11 bases left between them. CDR3 nucleotides: TGTGCCAGCAGTTGGCCGGGAGTACAAGAGACCCAGTACTTC. Amino acids: CASSWPGVQETQYF.

The V call is TRBV5-1, the J call TRBJ2-5, with 9 bases that match TRBD1. The germline CDR1 and CDR2 sequences are SGHRS and YFSETQ. The J segment lost 4 bases and the V segment lost 1 base, leaving 5 bases of the junction unmatched. This CDR3 contains 15 residues. This chain's CDR3 is CASSLSPDRGETQYF. The CDR3 DNA reads TGCGCCAGCAGCTTGAGCCCGGACAGGGGAGAGACCCAGTACTTC.

The chain combines TRBV7-9 with TRBJ1-4; D might be TRBD1 (5 bases). V lost 3 bases and J 0 bases, leaving 14 bases between the germline ends. Germline lookup yields CDR1 SEHNR and CDR2 FQNEAQ (reference sequence). This CDR3 is 17 amino acids long. DNA of the CDR3: TGTGCCAGCAGCTTTTGGGGGGGATATGCAACTAATGAAAAACTGTTTTTT. This sequence encodes CASSFWGGYATNEKLFF.

As concerns this clone: The conserved phenylalanine or tryptophan is not found at the CDR3 terminus, so this likely reflects a read error. The DNA is left out, because the CDR3 cannot be placed on it with certainty; the CDR3 is given as TCRdb lists it. The chain carries TRBV28 and TRBJ1-1; TRBD1 is taken as the D call from the table, unchecked against the DNA. Germline values: CDR1 MDHEN, CDR2 SYDVKM. The CDR3 is made up of 13 amino acids, end residues included. The CDR3 loop is CASSPGTGERLPV.

The chain combines TRBV6-1 with TRBJ1-1, with D maybe TRBD1 (6 bases). V dropped 3 bases and J dropped 6 bases, with 14 bases sitting between them. The CDR3 length is 14 residues. Germline CDR1 is MNHNS and CDR2 is SASEGT. CDR3 sequence reads: CASSDVVTGSEAFF. The DNA of the CDR3 is TGTGCCAGCAGTGATGTCGTTACAGGGTCTGAAGCTTTCTTT.

The chain carries TRBV19 and TRBJ1-1, with a tentative D call TRBD1 (6 bases). Trimming took 7 bases from V and 1 from J, leaving 13 bases between them. The CDR3 sequence is 14 residues long. The germline V gene has CDR1 LNHDA and CDR2 SQIVND (reference sequence). The CDR3 DNA follows: TGTGCCAGTAACCATAAGGGACAGAACACTGAAGCTTTCTTT. It encodes CASNHKGQNTEAFF.

This clone was seen only a few times. This chain connects TRBV28 to TRBJ1-4, with 12 bases that match TRBD1. Germline V gene sequence: CDR1 MDHEN, CDR2 SYDVKM. The V segment lost 3 bases and the J segment 7 bases; nucleotides outside the gene matches: 18. This CDR3 is built from 20 residues. The CDR3 coding sequence is TGTGCCAGCAGTTTGTGGATTGCTTCCCGGGACAGGGGGCGCGTTGAAAAACTGTTTTTT. The encoded protein is CASSLWIASRDRGRVEKLFF.

The DNA of the CDR3 is TGTGCCAGCAACCCGGGACAGGAAAATTCACCCCTCCACTTT. Its protein is CASNPGQENSPLHF. This chain connects TRBV28 to TRBJ1-6, with TRBD1 identical over 8 bases. The V and J ends lost 7 bases and 7 bases, in that order; junction bases with no gene match: 6. Per the germline V gene, CDR1 is MDHEN and CDR2 is SYDVKM. CDR3 length equals 14 residues.

The chain is built from TRBV5-8 and TRBJ2-7, with D perhaps matching TRBD1 (5 bases). The CDR3 consists of 18 residues. Germline CDR1 reads SGHTS; CDR2 reads YDEGEE. The ends were cut back, 2 bases at V and 5 bases at J, with 26 bases in the middle. CDR3 region: CASSLFSGWPFGRNEQYF. In nucleotides, the CDR3 is TGTGCCAGCAGCTTATTTTCAGGGTGGCCCTTCGGTCGGAACGAGCAGTACTTC.

V is TRBV3-1 (or the pseudogene TRBV3-2) and J is TRBJ2-1; 7 bases map to TRBD2. The CDR3 is 13 residues long. Looked up from germline, CDR1 is LGHDT and CDR2 is YNNKEL (reference sequence). Trimming removed 1 base from V and 6 bases from J; junction bases left unmatched: 0. The CDR3 DNA follows: TGTGCCAGCAGCCAAGGGACTAGCAATGAGCAGTTCTTC. Translating gives CASSQGTSNEQFF.

This chain uses TRBV24-1 with TRBJ2-1; a weak D match, TRBD2 (5 bases). This CDR3 is 14 amino acids long. Looked up from germline, CDR1 is KGHDR and CDR2 is SFDVKD. Deletions cut 1 base from V and 7 bases from J, with 10 bases between. In nucleotides, the CDR3 is TGTGCCACCAGTGATTTTTTGAGGGTTAATGAGCAGTTCTTC. This sequence encodes CATSDFLRVNEQFF.

The chain has TRBV5-1 and TRBJ2-3; D may be TRBD1 (5 bases). There are 15 residues in the CDR3. V lost 0 bases, J lost 3 bases, and 11 bases lay in between. Germline CDR1 is SGHRS and CDR2 is YFSETQ. The DNA for the CDR3 is TGCGCCAGCAGCTTGGAGCAGGGTAGGACAGATACGCAGTATTTT. Its protein product is CASSLEQGRTDTQYF. The variable domain in full, with the rest retrieved from reference TRBV5-1 and TRBJ2-3, is KAGVTQTPRYLIKTRGQQVTLSCSPISGHRSVSWYQQTPGQGLQFLFEYFSETQRNKGNFPGRFSGRQFSNSRSEMNVSTLELGDSALYLCASSLEQGRTDTQYFGPGTRLTVL.

The chain is built from TRBV4-3 and TRBJ1-5, with D perhaps TRBD1 (6 bases). Germline CDR1 reads LGHNA; CDR2 reads YSLEER. V gave up 2 bases and J gave up 5 bases, with 7 bases separating them. This CDR3 is built from 13 residues. DNA of the CDR3: TGCGCCAGCAGCCAAAACAGGGATCAGCCCCAGCATTTT. It yields the protein CASSQNRDQPQHF.

The J gene is TRBJ1-5, the V gene TRBV28; perhaps TRBD1 as D (6 bases). The V gene's germline CDR1 is MDHEN and CDR2 SYDVKM. CDR3 length: 16 residues. V was clipped by 3 bases and J by 3 bases, with 15 bases between them. CDR3 in DNA: TGTGCCAGCAGTTTGGCTGGGGGGGCGAACAATCAGCCCCAGCATTTT. Translated: CASSLAGGANNQPQHF.

The chain employs TRBV19 and TRBJ1-6; 12 nucleotides line up with TRBD1. Germline V CDR1 and CDR2: LNHDA, SQIVND (reference sequence). V shed 3 bases and J 4 bases; nucleotides not matched to a gene: 4. The CDR3 is 17 residues long. The chain's CDR3 is CASSILGQGAYNSPLHF. The CDR3 DNA follows: TGTGCCAGTAGTATTCTGGGACAGGGGGCTTATAATTCACCCCTCCACTTT. Full variable domain (missing parts from reference TRBV19 and TRBJ1-6): DGGITQSPKYLFRKEGQNVTLSCEQNLNHDAMYWYRQDPGQGLRLIYYSQIVNDFQKGDIAEGYSVSREKKESFPLTVTSAQKNPTAFYLCASSILGQGAYNSPLHFGNGTRLTVT.